This T cell receptor (beta chain) was sequenced during a study of cytomegalovirus exposure and HLA in healthy donors. General study findings and limits: TRBV6-2, TRBV6-3 and other indistinguishable V segments were excluded. In a later analysis, a missense DCLRE1C variant was linked to TCR beta V- and J-gene trimming. The study flagged around 160 TCR beta chains as cytomegalovirus-associated.

The table lists this clone with a count of one. The antigen remains unidentified. Primers: 60 Vbeta forward and 13 Jbeta reverse. The assay was immunoSEQ multiplex PCR, and TCRdb's table has in-frame clones only and misses some. The sample shows about 190,000 clones, almost 80% of them seen only once. Deletions cut 8 bases from V and 1 base from J, with 18 bases between. The CDR3 contains 16 residues. Germline CDR1 MDHEN, CDR2 SYDVKM. This cohort consisted of healthy bone marrow donors. The origin of this receptor is a woman aged 18-29 years in good health and CMV-seronegative. Material: PBMCs. The V and J genes are TRBV28 and TRBJ1-5; D may be TRBD1 (5 bases). This CDR3 reads CASVNRRRGSNQPQHF. The CDR3 nucleotides are TGTGCCAGCGTTAACAGGCGTCGGGGGAGCAATCAGCCCCAGCATTTT.